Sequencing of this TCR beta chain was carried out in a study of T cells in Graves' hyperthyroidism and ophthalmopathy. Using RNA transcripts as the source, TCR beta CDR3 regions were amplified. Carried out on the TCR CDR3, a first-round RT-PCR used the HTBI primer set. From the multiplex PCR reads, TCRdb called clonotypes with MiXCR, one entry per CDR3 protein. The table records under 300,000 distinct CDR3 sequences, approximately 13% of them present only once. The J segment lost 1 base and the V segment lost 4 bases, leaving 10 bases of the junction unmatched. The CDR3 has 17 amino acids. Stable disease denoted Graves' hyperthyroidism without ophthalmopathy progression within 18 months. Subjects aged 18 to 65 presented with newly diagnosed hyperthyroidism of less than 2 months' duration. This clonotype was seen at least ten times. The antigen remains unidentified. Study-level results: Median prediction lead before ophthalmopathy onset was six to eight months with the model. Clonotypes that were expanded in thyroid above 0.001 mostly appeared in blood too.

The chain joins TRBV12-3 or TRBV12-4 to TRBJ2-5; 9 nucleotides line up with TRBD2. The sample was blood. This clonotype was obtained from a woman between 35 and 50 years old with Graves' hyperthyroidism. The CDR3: CASSSVAGGPLQETQYF. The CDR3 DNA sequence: TGTGCCAGCAGTTCCGTCGCGGGAGGGCCCCTCCAAGAGACCCAGTACTTC.